A selection of T cell receptor beta chains follows, all from one sample in a study of blood T cell repertoires in COVID-19. The protocol was immunoSEQ multiplex PCR, while the TCRdb copy is restricted to in-frame clones and leaves out a portion. The sample carries 200,000 to 250,000 clones, roughly 85% recorded once. The specimen was PBMCs or T cells enriched from blood (not recorded which). These TCRs come from a woman in her 40s with acute COVID-19. The CDR3 runs from the conserved cysteine through the conserved F or W. Each record gives: V gene, CDR3 protein.

v_call: TRBV2; cdr3_aa: CASSTTTGGANGYTF
v_call: TRBV28; cdr3_aa: CASSPPLKSGGYTF
v_call: TRBV4-3; cdr3_aa: CASSRHGQGGTGELFF
v_call: TRBV5-4; cdr3_aa: CASSLDRGLNEKLFF
v_call: TRBV2; cdr3_aa: CASRYRGNTEAFF
v_call: TRBV5-4; cdr3_aa: CASSLARGQLANYGYTF
v_call: TRBV11-2; cdr3_aa: CASSFGQVAEAFF
v_call: TRBV7-3; cdr3_aa: CASSLIRDRGRNEQYF
v_call: TRBV13; cdr3_aa: CASSFGQGAQGYTF
v_call: TRBV6-5; cdr3_aa: CASSYQGSSTYYGYTF
v_call: TRBV7-2; cdr3_aa: CASSLETGPFYNEQFF
v_call: TRBV6-5; cdr3_aa: CASTSLGGHTEAFF
v_call: TRBV4-1; cdr3_aa: CASSQDTSGRWNTEAFF
v_call: TRBV29-1; cdr3_aa: CSVRLGVNTEAFF
v_call: TRBV19; cdr3_aa: CASSIYMAGVNTEAFF
v_call: TRBV19; cdr3_aa: CASSIVAAYSNQPQHF
v_call: TRBV19; cdr3_aa: CASSWQGQTLNYGYTF
v_call: TRBV6-5; cdr3_aa: CASSHRGSTEAFF
v_call: TRBV29-1; cdr3_aa: CSAGGAERNYGYTF
v_call: TRBV2; cdr3_aa: CASSGGTLAAANEKLFF
v_call: TRBV12-5; cdr3_aa: CASGSVPTGGYNSPLHF
v_call: TRBV4-3; cdr3_aa: CASSQPATYTGANEKLFF
v_call: TRBV5-1; cdr3_aa: CASSLGQVDNEQFF
v_call: TRBV5-1; cdr3_aa: CASSLIPSVNTEAFF
v_call: TRBV7-3; cdr3_aa: CASSPTGPGNEQFF
v_call: TRBV27; cdr3_aa: CASSFKGINTGELFF
v_call: TRBV11-2; cdr3_aa: CASSPGQGFDYGYTF
v_call: TRBV7-2; cdr3_aa: CASSLGGMGEAFF
v_call: TRBV5-1; cdr3_aa: CASSRTSGGSDTQYF
v_call: TRBV27; cdr3_aa: CASSLALGAETQYF
v_call: TRBV2; cdr3_aa: CASSDGQGFPEAFF
v_call: TRBV12-3/TRBV12-4; cdr3_aa: CASSFVSYEQYF
v_call: TRBV7-9; cdr3_aa: CASSFRQGAIDTQYF
v_call: TRBV7-9; cdr3_aa: CASSPQTGIISPLHF
v_call: TRBV7-9; cdr3_aa: CASTKQGASEAFF
v_call: TRBV7-3; cdr3_aa: CASSLGTDTEAFF
v_call: TRBV5-6; cdr3_aa: CASSLGGGKRGYTF
v_call: TRBV6-6; cdr3_aa: CASGTGGRSTDTQYF
v_call: TRBV7-2; cdr3_aa: CASRPTGGAQGYTF
v_call: TRBV2; cdr3_aa: CASSRTRDEKLFF
v_call: TRBV5-1; cdr3_aa: CASSLAGGAQDTQYF
v_call: TRBV10-1; cdr3_aa: CASSPRTGSTDTQYF
v_call: TRBV5-1; cdr3_aa: CASSRTFSGRRNTEAFF
v_call: TRBV10-3; cdr3_aa: CASGQLVSPGELFF
v_call: TRBV4-2; cdr3_aa: CASSRRTSGGAGADTQYF
v_call: TRBV19; cdr3_aa: CASSPPSQAGYTF
v_call: TRBV2; cdr3_aa: CASSPSVLRGYTF
v_call: TRBV18; cdr3_aa: CASSPLPGVRVDGYTF
v_call: TRBV7-2; cdr3_aa: CASSLEGQGLNQPQHF
v_call: TRBV9; cdr3_aa: CASSRGQGVYGYTF
v_call: TRBV4-3; cdr3_aa: CASSQEGTGITEAFF
v_call: TRBV11-2; cdr3_aa: CASSIGTSGGDSGNEQFF
v_call: TRBV7-9; cdr3_aa: CASRPDRGSGGYTF
v_call: TRBV6-5; cdr3_aa: CASSFGGWGTEAFF
v_call: TRBV6-5; cdr3_aa: CASSRGQLNEKLFF
v_call: TRBV21-1; cdr3_aa: CASSKVRENTEAFF
v_call: TRBV19; cdr3_aa: CASSGRGFQETQYF